Shown below are 29 T cell receptor beta chains from a single sample sequenced in a study of shared clonotypes between healthy human individuals. Measured with immunoSEQ multiplex PCR; TCRdb has only the in-frame clones, and not every one. The profile shows roughly 410,000 clones, 96% of them singletons. Sequenced material: memory CD8+ T cells sorted from blood. Stated subset: CD45RO+ cells pooled with CCR7-negative TemRA cells. All receptors come from a man aged 25 to 40 in good health.

This rearrangement joins TRBV5-6 to TRBJ2-7; D perhaps matches TRBD1 (6 bases). V was shortened by 5 bases and J by 2 bases, with 11 bases between the two germline ends. The CDR3 has 13 residues. Germline CDR1 reads SGHDT; CDR2 reads YYEEEE. The CDR3 coding sequence is TGTGCCAGCAGGCTTGGGGGCGCCTACGAGCAGTACTTC. It codes for CASRLGGAYEQYF.

In its sample, this clone was seen once. The genes are TRBV10-3 and TRBJ2-1, with D perhaps TRBD2 (5 bases). Germline V lookup: CDR1 ENHRY, CDR2 SYGVKD. The CDR3 length is 14 residues. Trimming left V 6 bases short and J 5 bases short, with 14 bases between. CDR3 amino acids: CAIRGAVGDNEQFF. The DNA of the CDR3 is TGTGCCATCAGGGGCGCGGTCGGGGACAATGAGCAGTTCTTC.

The CDR3 sequence is CASSLSTSGSPDTQYF. The CDR3 region has the DNA TGCGCCAGCAGCTTGTCCACAAGCGGGAGCCCTGATACGCAGTATTTT. The chain combines TRBV5-1 with TRBJ2-3; 8 bases are shared with TRBD2. The V segment lost 1 base and the J segment 6 bases; nucleotides outside the gene matches: 10. The germline CDR1 and CDR2 sequences are SGHRS and YFSETQ. The CDR3 extends over 16 amino acids.

This clone appeared a single time. This sequence joins TRBV28 and TRBJ2-7; 13 nucleotides align to TRBD2. The CDR3 is 16 residues long. V shed 4 bases and J 3 bases; nucleotides not matched to a gene: 6. CDR1 is MDHEN, CDR2 SYDVKM, per germline. CDR3 coding DNA: TGTGCCAGCAGTTCCAAAGGACTAGCGGGAGTCTACGAGCAGTACTTC. This codes for CASSSKGLAGVYEQYF.

V usage is TRBV11-2 and J usage is TRBJ2-5, with 8 bases aligning to TRBD1. V gave up 3 bases and J gave up 0 bases; unmatched junction bases: 6. Germline loops: CDR1 SGHAT, CDR2 FQNNGV. This CDR3 contains 16 residues. In DNA form, the CDR3 reads TGTGCCAGCAGCTTCTACCGGGACAGGTACCAAGAGACCCAGTACTTC. Residues: CASSFYRDRYQETQYF.

The genes are TRBV20-1 and TRBJ2-5; D is perhaps TRBD2 (6 bases). Deletions cut 2 bases from V and 5 bases from J, with 6 bases between. Germline loops: CDR1 DFQATT, CDR2 SNEGSKA (reference sequence). This CDR3 is built from 11 residues. The CDR3 DNA sequence: TGCAGTGCTAGACTAGCGGAGACCCAGTACTTC. It specifies CSARLAETQYF.

The gene calls are TRBV19 and TRBJ2-7, with TRBD2 matching 10 bases. Germline assignment: CDR1 LNHDA and CDR2 SQIVND (reference sequence). Unmatched junction bases numbered 8, after V lost 3 bases and J lost 6 bases. CDR3 length: 15 residues. CDR3 DNA: TGTGCCAGTAGTATCGTGGCTAGCGGGAGCGGCGAGCAGTACTTC. Translating it yields CASSIVASGSGEQYF.

This clone was seen only once. This rearrangement joins TRBV4-1 to TRBJ1-2; 7 bases match TRBD1. The germline V gene has CDR1 MGHRA and CDR2 YSYEKL. V shed 3 bases and J 8 bases; nucleotides not matched to a gene: 9. The CDR3 covers 14 residues. CDR3 in amino acids: CASSHLAGQSGYTF. CDR3 sequence (DNA): TGCGCCAGCAGCCACCTTGCGGGACAGTCGGGCTACACCTTC.

V is TRBV27 and J is TRBJ2-7, with 11 bases fitting TRBD2. In germline, CDR1 is MNHEY, CDR2 SMNVEV (reference sequence). After removal of 2 bases from V and 1 base from J, the junction contained 4 bases not matched to a gene. CDR3 size: 16 residues. The CDR3 bases are TGTGCCAGCAGTTTAGGGGCTAGCGGGAGGTCCTACGAGCAGTACTTC. Protein product: CASSLGASGRSYEQYF.

This rearrangement joins TRBV2 to TRBJ1-5, with D possibly being TRBD1 (6 bases). Germline loops: CDR1 SNHLY, CDR2 FYNNEI. CDR3 length equals 12 residues. Trimming pared 7 bases from V and 7 bases from J, leaving 11 bases between. CDR3 sequence: CASKGEGQPQHF. The CDR3 nucleotides read TGTGCCAGCAAGGGGGAAGGACAGCCCCAGCATTTT.

The chain uses TRBV5-6 and TRBJ1-2; possible D gene TRBD1, 6 bases. Germline values: CDR1 SGHDT, CDR2 YYEEEE. This CDR3 comprises 13 residues. V lost 0 bases and J lost 10, with 13 bases in between. The CDR3 reads CASSLGAGDLYTF. The CDR3 DNA sequence: TGTGCCAGCAGCTTGGGGGCAGGGGACCTCTACACCTTC.

This clone was recorded only once. The CDR3 sequence: CASSFLRGFQETQYF. The CDR3 bases are TGTGCCAGCAGTTTCCTCCGGGGTTTCCAAGAGACCCAGTACTTC. The chain uses TRBV28 and TRBJ2-5; D may be TRBD2 (5 bases). V was trimmed by 3 bases and J by 1 base, leaving 12 bases between them. Per the germline V gene, CDR1 is MDHEN and CDR2 is SYDVKM. The CDR3 spans 15 residues. Full variable domain (remainder filled in from reference TRBV28 and TRBJ2-5): DVKVTQSSRYLVKRTGEKVFLECVQDMDHENMFWYRQDPGLGLRLIYFSYDVKMKEKGDIPEGYSVSREKKERFSLILESASTNQTSMYLCASSFLRGFQETQYFGPGTRLLVL.

CDR3: CASSYPDRGYETQYF. The CDR3 bases are TGTGCCAGCAGCTACCCCGACAGGGGCTATGAGACCCAGTACTTC. This sequence joins TRBV7-9 and TRBJ2-5, with TRBD1 matching 8 bases. CDR3 length equals 15 residues. Germline CDR1 reads SEHNR; CDR2 reads FQNEAQ (reference sequence). V gave up 4 bases and J gave up 5 bases; unmatched junction bases: 9.

A single count supports this clone. V and J are TRBV28 and TRBJ2-5; TRBD1 or TRBD2 may be the D gene (6 bases each). The CDR3 contains 14 residues. Germline V lookup: CDR1 MDHEN, CDR2 SYDVKM. Between the trimmed V and J ends, which lost 7 bases and 5 bases, there was a span of 17 bases. The CDR3, as DNA: TGTGCCAGCAACTTCGACGGGGGCGGGGAGACCCAGTACTTC. It encodes CASNFDGGGETQYF.

This sequence joins TRBV19 and TRBJ2-2, with 8 bases aligning to TRBD2. Germline V CDR1 and CDR2: LNHDA, SQIVND (reference sequence). Unmatched junction bases numbered 1, after V lost 6 bases and J lost 1 base. There are 14 residues in the CDR3. CDR3 region: CASSTSGNTGELFF. Written as DNA, the CDR3 is TGTGCCAGTAGCACTAGCGGGAACACCGGGGAGCTGTTTTTT.

The chain links TRBV10-1 to TRBJ2-1; D uncertain. Trimming stripped 5 bases from V and 7 bases from J, with 6 bases between. The length of the CDR3 is 11 residues. Germline V CDR1 and CDR2: WNHNN, SYGVQD (reference sequence). CDR3 DNA: TGCGCCAGCAGTCAAGGGAATGAGCAGTTCTTC. Its protein is CASSQGNEQFF.

This chain uses TRBV9 with TRBJ2-7; no firm D call. Trimming pared 0 bases from V and 6 bases from J, leaving 4 bases between. This CDR3 has 11 residues. The germline CDR1 and CDR2 sequences are SGDLS and YYNGEE. CDR3: CASSVGAEQYF. The CDR3 DNA reads TGTGCCAGCAGCGTAGGGGCCGAGCAGTACTTC.

The genes are TRBV6-5 and TRBJ2-1, with 9 positions matching TRBD2. V shed 2 bases and J 6 bases; nucleotides not matched to a gene: 5. Germline CDR1 reads MNHEY; CDR2 reads SVGAGI. CDR3 length: 15 amino acids. The CDR3 DNA sequence: TGTGCCAGCAGTTACCGTAGCGGGGGTCTCAATGAGCAGTTCTTC. Translation: CASSYRSGGLNEQFF.

This clone was detected only once. V usage is TRBV6-4 and J usage is TRBJ2-1; 9 nucleotides match TRBD2. The CDR3 length is 15 residues. Germline loops: CDR1 MRHNA, CDR2 SNTAGT. V gave up 7 bases and J gave up 8 bases; unmatched junction bases: 12. As DNA, the CDR3 is TGTGCCAGCACCGAAACCGGGACTAGCTATTATGAGCAGTTCTTC. Protein: CASTETGTSYYEQFF.

This clone was picked up one time. The DNA of the CDR3 is TGTGCCAGTAGTGGTCCCACTAGCGGTGAGCAGTTCTTC. Encoded protein: CASSGPTSGEQFF. The chain recombines TRBV19 with TRBJ2-1, with 8 positions matching TRBD2. The CDR3 has 13 residues. J gave up 9 bases and V 5 bases, and 6 bases lay outside the gene matches. CDR1 is LNHDA and CDR2 is SQIVND in the germline V gene (reference sequence).

The chain has TRBV7-3 and TRBJ2-3; D is unresolved. CDR1 is SGHTA and CDR2 is FQGTGA in the germline V gene. CDR3 length equals 12 residues. Trimming removed 2 bases at V and 4 bases at J, with 4 bases between. CDR3 sequence reads: CASSLGADTQYF. DNA for the CDR3: TGTGCCAGCAGCTTAGGGGCAGATACGCAGTATTTT.

The V gene is TRBV19, the J gene TRBJ2-5, with 7 bases aligning to TRBD1. Germline CDR1 LNHDA, CDR2 SQIVND (reference sequence). This CDR3 contains 16 residues. Trimming took 3 bases from V and 2 from J; bases not matched to a gene: 9. CDR3 in amino acids: CASSMSGWTGQETQYF. As DNA, the CDR3 is TGTGCCAGTAGTATGTCTGGGTGGACAGGTCAAGAGACCCAGTACTTC. Combining the CDR3 with reference TRBV19 and TRBJ2-5 gives the whole variable domain DGGITQSPKYLFRKEGQNVTLSCEQNLNHDAMYWYRQDPGQGLRLIYYSQIVNDFQKGDIAEGYSVSREKKESFPLTVTSAQKNPTAFYLCASSMSGWTGQETQYFGPGTRLLVL.

The rearrangement uses TRBV4-1 and TRBJ2-2, with a tentative D call TRBD1 (5 bases). V was trimmed by 0 bases and J by 0 bases, leaving 8 bases between them. The V gene's germline CDR1 is MGHRA and CDR2 YSYEKL. This CDR3 has 16 residues. The CDR3 is CASSQEKGANTGELFF. In nucleotides, the CDR3 is TGCGCCAGCAGCCAAGAAAAAGGGGCGAACACCGGGGAGCTGTTTTTT.

V is TRBV15 and J is TRBJ2-7; tentatively, D is TRBD1 or TRBD2 (5 bases each). The V end lost 3 bases, the J end lost 3 bases, and 12 bases lay between the germline ends. The V gene's germline CDR1 is LNHNV and CDR2 YYDKDF (reference sequence). The CDR3 has 14 amino acids. The CDR3: CATSRQGPNYEQYF. The CDR3 DNA reads as TGTGCCACCAGCAGGCAGGGACCAAACTACGAGCAGTACTTC.

This clone came up once. The chain combines TRBV28 with TRBJ1-1; a weak D match, TRBD1 (6 bases). This CDR3 spans 17 amino acids. The germline V gene has CDR1 MDHEN and CDR2 SYDVKM. Trimming removed 4 bases from V and 1 base from J, with 19 bases in between. The CDR3: CASSSSLDPGQNTEAFF. The DNA of the CDR3 is TGTGCCAGCAGTTCAAGCCTTGACCCGGGACAGAACACTGAAGCTTTCTTT.

The CDR3 DNA sequence: TGTGCCAGTAGGATGGCCACTGAAGCTTTCTTT. Its translation: CASRMATEAFF. V usage is TRBV19 and J usage is TRBJ1-1, with D unresolved. The CDR3 runs 11 residues. The ends were cut back, 6 bases at V and 4 bases at J, with 6 bases in the middle. Germline CDR1 and CDR2: LNHDA and SQIVND (reference sequence).

V and J are TRBV21-1 and TRBJ1-5; the table gives TRBD1 as D, unverified against the DNA. TRBV21-1 is given as a pseudogene. This CDR3 has 22 amino acids. The CDR3 sequence is CASSKVPTPGTAKRCYHQPQHF. The CDR3 bases are TGTGCCAGCAGCAAAGTACCGACCCCCGGGACAGCAAAAAGATGTTATCATCAGCCCCAGCATTTT.

The genes are TRBV29-1 and TRBJ2-5; 9 bases match TRBD1. The CDR3 is 14 amino acids. Germline CDR1 is SQVTM and CDR2 is ANQGSEA. Trimming cost V 2 bases and J 4 bases; bases outside gene matches: 5. In DNA, the CDR3 is TGCAGCGTTGAATGGGGGACAGGGCGAGAGACCCAGTACTTC. Its translation: CSVEWGTGRETQYF.

This chain uses TRBV19 with TRBJ2-4; 8 nucleotides line up with TRBD2. V gave up 3 bases and J gave up 7 bases; unmatched junction bases: 14. CDR3 length: 17 amino acids. The germline CDR1 and CDR2 sequences are LNHDA and SQIVND (reference sequence). The CDR3 loop is CASSIFNFLSGSNIQYF. The CDR3 nucleotides read TGTGCCAGTAGTATTTTTAATTTTCTGAGCGGGAGTAACATTCAGTACTTC.